The 29 T cell receptor beta chains below were found in one sample sequenced in a study of T cells of healthy individuals. TCRdb reprocessed the 5' RACE reads via MiXCR and lists one record per CDR3 protein. Seen here are about 53,000 distinct CDR3 sequences, approximately 14% observed once, and the top ten hold 15% to 20%. These receptor sequences come from a human donor in good health.

This clonotype was seen a few times. This chain connects TRBV20-1 to TRBJ2-7, with D possibly TRBD2 on 6 matching bases. The CDR3 length is 15 residues. CDR1 is DFQATT, CDR2 SNEGSKA, per germline (reference sequence). V lost 3 bases to trimming and J lost 6 bases, with 21 bases between them. The CDR3 region has the DNA TGCAGTGCTAGGTTCCAGAGTTGGTCAGCGGGCGAGCAGTACTTC. This encodes CSARFQSWSAGEQYF.

This clonotype has at least ten counts. The chain is built from TRBV6-5 and TRBJ1-1; TRBD1 is a possible D gene (6 bases). The germline V gene has CDR1 MNHEY and CDR2 SVGAGI. V lost 0 bases and J lost 6, with 14 bases in between. The CDR3 loop spans 15 amino acids. The CDR3 sequence is CASSYSTRGSAEAFF. The DNA for the CDR3 is TGTGCCAGCAGTTACTCGACCAGGGGCTCCGCTGAAGCTTTCTTT.

This clonotype was seen a few times. This chain connects TRBV5-1 to TRBJ2-3; 8 bases match TRBD2. This CDR3 is 17 amino acids long. Germline V CDR1 and CDR2: SGHRS, YFSETQ. Losses at the gene ends were 2 bases for V and 2 bases for J; bases not matched to a gene: 10. CDR3 bases: TGCGCCAGCAGCTTAGCTTCCCGGGGGGGTAACACAGATACGCAGTATTTT. Amino acids: CASSLASRGGNTDTQYF.

The gene calls are TRBV20-1 and TRBJ2-3, with TRBD2 identical over 12 bases. The CDR3 runs 16 residues. The germline V gene encodes CDR1 DFQATT and CDR2 SNEGSKA (reference sequence). Losses at the gene ends were 4 bases for V and 2 bases for J; bases not matched to a gene: 7. The CDR3: CSATPGLAGSTDTQYF. The DNA for the CDR3 is TGCAGTGCTACTCCGGGACTAGCGGGTTCCACAGATACGCAGTATTTT.

The chain is built from TRBV25-1 and TRBJ2-2; 10 bases fit TRBD1. Looked up from germline, CDR1 is MGHDK and CDR2 is SYGVNS. This CDR3 comprises 15 residues. V lost 4 bases, J lost 4 bases, and 3 bases stayed unmatched. The CDR3 sequence is CASSARTGGTGELFF. The DNA of the CDR3 is TGTGCCAGCAGTGCAAGGACAGGGGGCACCGGGGAGCTGTTTTTT. Complete variable domain (other parts from reference TRBV25-1 and TRBJ2-2): EADIYQTPRYLVIGTGKKITLECSQTMGHDKMYWYQQDPGMELHLIHYSYGVNSTEKGDLSSESTVSRIRTEHFPLTLESARPSHTSQYLCASSARTGGTGELFFGEGSRLTVL.

A few counts support this clonotype. The gene calls are TRBV27 and TRBJ2-7, with 11 positions matching TRBD2. Germline CDR1 reads MNHEY; CDR2 reads SMNVEV (reference sequence). The V segment lost 8 bases and the J segment 2 bases; nucleotides outside the gene matches: 2. This CDR3 region has 13 residues. The DNA of the CDR3 is TGTGCCAGCGGGACTAGCGGAGCCTACGAGCAGTACTTC. Translation gives CASGTSGAYEQYF.

This clonotype was recorded many times. The V gene is TRBV25-1, the J gene TRBJ1-5; 7 bases are a match to TRBD1. V was clipped by 9 bases and J by 2 bases; unmatched bases: 4. Germline assignment: CDR1 MGHDK and CDR2 SYGVNS. The CDR3 runs 13 residues. The CDR3 coding sequence is TGTGCCAGAACAGGGGCAGGCAATCAGCCCCAGCATTTT. It yields the protein CARTGAGNQPQHF.

The sample holds many counts of this clonotype. V is TRBV10-3 and J is TRBJ2-3; TRBD1 aligns across 9 bases. The CDR3 length is 14 residues. Trimming took 2 bases from V and 6 from J; bases not matched to a gene: 3. CDR1 and CDR2 from the germline V gene are ENHRY and SYGVKD. CDR3 sequence: CAISEGTGRDTQYF. The CDR3 nucleotides read TGTGCCATCAGTGAGGGGACAGGGAGGGATACGCAGTATTTT.

This chain joins TRBV27 and TRBJ1-5, with D possibly matching TRBD1 (6 bases). V lost 3 bases and J lost 5, with 11 bases in between. This CDR3 comprises 14 residues. CDR1 is MNHEY, CDR2 SMNVEV, per germline (reference sequence). The CDR3 region has the DNA TGTGCCAGCAGTTTTTCGGGGGCAGATCAGCCCCAGCATTTT. This gives the protein CASSFSGADQPQHF.

This chain joins TRBV7-9 and TRBJ2-3, with 12 bases that match TRBD2. CDR3 length equals 16 residues. Germline V CDR1 and CDR2: SEHNR, FQNEAQ (reference sequence). Trimming removed 8 bases from V and 2 bases from J; junction bases left unmatched: 8. The CDR3 region has the DNA TGTGCCAGCGGACAAGGACTAGCGGGAAACACAGATACGCAGTATTTT. Its translation: CASGQGLAGNTDTQYF.

V is TRBV19 and J is TRBJ2-1; D is possibly TRBD1 (8 bases). V was cut by 5 bases and J by 6 bases, with 17 bases left in between. This CDR3 is 15 amino acids long. The germline V gene has CDR1 LNHDA and CDR2 SQIVND (reference sequence). CDR3 sequence reads: CASSPRTGRGNEQFF. CDR3 bases: TGTGCCAGTAGTCCCCGGACAGGGAGGGGCAATGAGCAGTTCTTC.

This clonotype appeared a few times. The chain uses TRBV7-9 and TRBJ2-2; D is undetermined. Per the germline V gene, CDR1 is SEHNR and CDR2 is FQNEAQ (reference sequence). V lost 4 bases, J lost 7 bases, and 22 bases lay in between. The CDR3 loop spans 17 amino acids. The CDR3: CASSSGPILSKIGELFF. CDR3 nucleotides: TGTGCCAGCAGCTCTGGACCGATCCTCTCAAAGATCGGGGAGCTGTTTTTT.

Of note for this clonotype: A junction end diverges from the germline sequence, so it may reflect a read error. V is TRBV10-3 and J is TRBJ2-3, with TRBD2 identical over 14 bases. Germline CDR1 is ENHRY and CDR2 is SYGVKD. The CDR3 consists of 14 residues. The CDR3: CAISAESTSGGAHF. CDR3 DNA: TGTGCCATCAGTGCCGAATCGACTAGCGGGGGGGCCCATTTT.

This clonotype was seen a few times. The chain couples TRBV6-2 or TRBV6-3 to TRBJ2-2; TRBD1 might be the D (7 bases). Germline V gives CDR1 MNHEY, CDR2 SVGEGT. V was clipped by 4 bases and J by 3 bases, with 12 bases between them. CDR3 size: 15 residues. This CDR3 is CASSFLRGDTGELFF. For the CDR3, the DNA is TGTGCCAGCAGTTTCCTCAGGGGGGACACCGGGGAGCTGTTTTTT.

This clonotype was recorded many times. The chain joins TRBV7-2 to TRBJ1-1, with no clear D. Germline CDR1 and CDR2: SGHTA and FQGNSA. This CDR3 contains 13 residues. V lost 5 bases to trimming and J lost 6 bases, with 13 bases between them. This chain's CDR3 is CASSGRSSAEAFF. Written as DNA, the CDR3 is TGTGCCAGCAGCGGACGCTCGTCGGCTGAAGCTTTCTTT.

This clonotype was counted at least ten times. The chain couples TRBV4-1 to TRBJ2-1; TRBD2 matches at 12 bases. The germline CDR1 and CDR2 sequences are MGHRA and YSYEKL. V gave up 1 base and J gave up 7 bases; unmatched junction bases: 2. The CDR3 covers 15 residues. CDR3 sequence: CASSQALAGGNEQFF. CDR3 bases: TGCGCCAGCAGCCAAGCCCTAGCGGGGGGGAATGAGCAGTTCTTC.

This CDR3 is CASRGVTDTQYF. In DNA form, the CDR3 reads TGTGCCAGCAGGGGGGTCACAGATACGCAGTATTTT. The V gene is TRBV27, the J gene TRBJ2-3, with D perhaps matching TRBD1 or TRBD2 (5 bases each). The V end lost 6 bases, the J end lost 2 bases, and 6 bases lay between the germline ends. The CDR3 consists of 12 residues. Germline V gene lookup returns CDR1 MNHEY and CDR2 SMNVEV (reference sequence).

This clonotype was picked up a small number of times. V usage is TRBV9 and J usage is TRBJ2-3; D is perhaps TRBD1 or TRBD2 (5 bases each). Deletions cut 3 bases from V and 1 base from J, with 12 bases between. Germline V gene data show CDR1 as SGDLS and CDR2 as YYNGEE. This CDR3 contains 15 residues. The chain's CDR3 is CASSGQRSRTDTQYF. CDR3 DNA sequence: TGTGCCAGCAGCGGACAGCGGTCTCGCACAGATACGCAGTATTTT.

This clonotype was seen more than once but under ten times. This chain links TRBV24-1 with TRBJ1-1; TRBD1 matches 8 bases. The CDR3 length is 12 residues. V shed 9 bases and J 6 bases; nucleotides not matched to a gene: 5. CDR1 KGHDR and CDR2 SFDVKD come from the germline V gene. The CDR3 sequence: CATAQQGAEAFF. The CDR3 bases are TGTGCCACCGCCCAACAGGGGGCTGAAGCTTTCTTT.

J is TRBJ2-7 and V is TRBV6-1, with D perhaps matching TRBD1 (6 bases). V was pared by 6 bases and J by 0 bases, with 9 bases between. Germline CDR1 reads MNHNS; CDR2 reads SASEGT. This CDR3 region has 13 residues. The CDR3 DNA sequence: TGTGCCAGCAGCCCCAGGGGCTCCTACGAGCAGTACTTC. This gives the protein CASSPRGSYEQYF.

About this clonotype itself: A much larger clone differs from this one at a single base, so this may be a read error. The rearrangement uses TRBV20-1 and TRBJ1-6; 10 bases fit TRBD1. CDR1 is DFQATT and CDR2 is SNEGSKA in the germline V gene (reference sequence). V gave up 3 bases and J gave up 7 bases; unmatched junction bases: 9. The CDR3 is made up of 16 amino acids. For the CDR3, the DNA is TGCAGTGCTAGTACGGGACAGGGGTGGGGGAATTCACCCCTCCACTTT. Translated: CSASTGQGWGNSPLHF.

This clonotype appeared many times. J is TRBJ1-1 and V is TRBV12-3 or TRBV12-4; the match to TRBD1 covers 7 bases. J gave up 2 bases and V 3 bases, and 12 bases lay outside the gene matches. The CDR3 spans 17 residues. Here the CDR3 reads CASSFGDSWTPNTEAFF. The CDR3, as DNA: TGTGCCAGCAGTTTTGGGGACAGTTGGACCCCTAACACTGAAGCTTTCTTT.

Ten or more counts support this clonotype. This chain uses TRBV30 with TRBJ1-5, with D unresolved. The V gene lost 0 bases and the J gene lost 5 bases, with 11 bases spanning the gap. The CDR3 length is 14 residues. CDR1 is GTSNPN and CDR2 is SVGIG in the germline V gene (reference sequence). Here the CDR3 DNA reads TGTGCCTGGAGTGTGAGGGAGGTCGATCAGCCCCAGCATTTT. Its protein product is CAWSVREVDQPQHF.

CDR3 residues: CATSDADRVYNEQFF. CDR3 bases: TGTGCCACCAGTGACGCGGACAGGGTCTACAATGAGCAGTTCTTC. The rearrangement joins TRBV24-1 to TRBJ2-1; 8 bases align to TRBD1. The CDR3 runs 15 residues. The V and J ends lost 4 bases and 3 bases, in that order; junction bases with no gene match: 4. CDR1 KGHDR and CDR2 SFDVKD come from the germline V gene.

This clonotype has only a few counts. V usage is TRBV27 and J usage is TRBJ1-5; 8 positions match TRBD1. V lost 6 bases and J lost 2; bases outside the gene matches: 3. This CDR3 comprises 14 residues. Germline CDR1 MNHEY, CDR2 SMNVEV (reference sequence). CDR3 residues: CASRMDRGNQPQHF. In nucleotides, the CDR3 is TGTGCCAGCAGGATGGACAGGGGCAATCAGCCCCAGCATTTT.

The rearrangement uses TRBV29-1 and TRBJ2-1, with 7 positions matching TRBD1. This CDR3 has 16 residues. V trimming: 2 bases; J trimming: 4 bases; junction bases outside the gene matches: 11. The germline CDR1 and CDR2 sequences are SQVTM and ANQGSEA. As DNA, the CDR3 is TGCAGCGTTGAATCAACGACAGGGCAACAATACAATGAGCAGTTCTTC. Its translation: CSVESTTGQQYNEQFF.

This clonotype showed up just a few times. The chain recombines TRBV4-1 with TRBJ1-4, with 7 bases identical to TRBD1. Germline values: CDR1 MGHRA, CDR2 YSYEKL. V shed 5 bases, J shed 4 bases, and the junction held 4 bases outside the gene matches. The CDR3 is 14 amino acids. The CDR3 loop reads CASSTTGLNEKLFF. The CDR3 DNA reads as TGCGCCAGCAGCACGACAGGGCTTAATGAAAAACTGTTTTTT.

The table lists this clonotype with many counts. The V gene is TRBV29-1, the J gene TRBJ1-6; D is ambiguous. Germline V gene data show CDR1 as SQVTM and CDR2 as ANQGSEA. V dropped 7 bases and J dropped 9 bases, with 16 bases sitting between them. This CDR3 is 13 amino acids long. Here the CDR3 DNA reads TGCAGCGCGGAAATTACGGAAGGTTCACCCCTCCACTTT. This encodes CSAEITEGSPLHF.

The genes are TRBV29-1 and TRBJ1-2, with unresolved D. There are 12 residues in the CDR3. Trimming left V 3 bases short and J 7 bases short, with 12 bases between. Germline V gene data show CDR1 as SQVTM and CDR2 as ANQGSEA. CDR3 in amino acids: CSVDTSPGGYTF. CDR3 coding DNA: TGCAGCGTTGATACCTCACCTGGTGGCTACACCTTC.